A single sample gave rise to the 21 T cell receptor beta chains below, sequenced in a study of T cell changes during pregnancy in multiple sclerosis. Some clones are missing from TCRdb's copy, which holds only in-frame ones; the method was immunoSEQ multiplex PCR. Among tens of thousands of clones, roughly 88% were seen once, and the ten largest hold 4% to 5.5%. The sample consisted of peripheral blood, taken in the second trimester of pregnancy. The receptors were gathered from a female donor in good health, enrolled as a control in a pregnancy study.

The rearrangement uses TRBV7-8 and TRBJ2-1, with 15 bases fitting TRBD2. The CDR3 is 17 amino acids. CDR1 is SGHVS and CDR2 is FQNEAQ in the germline V gene. The trim removed 3 bases at V and 6 bases at J, leaving 6 bases unmatched. CDR3 DNA sequence: TGTGCCAGCAGCTTGGGGACGGGACTAGCGGGAGGCAATGAGCAGTTCTTC. It codes for CASSLGTGLAGGNEQFF.

The chain links TRBV4-3 to TRBJ1-6, with TRBD1 matching 7 bases. J was trimmed by 8 bases and V by 2 bases; bases with no gene match: 15. CDR1 is LGHNA and CDR2 is YSLEER in the germline V gene. The CDR3 has 18 residues. The DNA for the CDR3 is TGCGCCAGCAGCCAAACCCCAGGGAAGGGGGCGATGGATTCACCCCTCCACTTT. Translated: CASSQTPGKGAMDSPLHF.

This clone was counted a single time. This chain joins TRBV7-9 and TRBJ2-1; D gene ambiguous. The ends were cut back, 3 bases at V and 7 bases at J, with 10 bases in the middle. This CDR3 contains 13 residues. CDR1 is SEHNR, CDR2 FQNEAQ, per germline (reference sequence). Here the CDR3 DNA reads TGTGCCAGCAGCTTCGGCAGGATTAATGAGCAGTTCTTC. It translates to CASSFGRINEQFF.

The rearrangement joins TRBV11-1 to TRBJ2-7; 7 bases line up with TRBD2. Trimming cost V 5 bases and J 2 bases; bases outside gene matches: 12. This CDR3 has 16 amino acids. From germline, CDR1 is SGHAT and CDR2 FQDESV (reference sequence). CDR3 sequence (DNA): TGTGCCAGCAGCCGGGGAGGGATACAGGATACCTACGAGCAGTACTTC. Translated: CASSRGGIQDTYEQYF.

This chain connects TRBV18 to TRBJ2-5, with 12 bases fitting TRBD2. The germline V gene encodes CDR1 KGHSH and CDR2 LQKENI. The J segment lost 2 bases and the V segment lost 5 bases, leaving 3 bases of the junction unmatched. The CDR3 totals 15 residues. The CDR3 DNA reads as TGTGCCAGCTCAGGACTAGCGGGGCTTCAAGAGACCCAGTACTTC. It specifies CASSGLAGLQETQYF.

The chain recombines TRBV19 with TRBJ2-7; 7 bases line up with TRBD1. Germline lookup yields CDR1 LNHDA and CDR2 SQIVND (reference sequence). J was trimmed by 3 bases and V by 5 bases; bases with no gene match: 13. The CDR3 has 16 amino acids. The CDR3 region has the DNA TGTGCCAGTAGTGCATATAGCTCGACAGGGCTCTACGAGCAGTACTTC. This codes for CASSAYSSTGLYEQYF.

The V call is TRBV6-6, the J call TRBJ2-1; 10 bases are shared with TRBD2. The CDR3 length is 12 residues. Germline loops: CDR1 MNHNY, CDR2 SVGAGI (reference sequence). V lost 1 base, J lost 15 bases, and 3 bases stayed unmatched. Here the CDR3 reads CASSYLAGGPFF. In nucleotides, the CDR3 is TGTGCCAGCAGTTACTTAGCGGGGGGCCCGTTCTTC.

The chain carries TRBV18 and TRBJ2-1; 7 bases fit TRBD1. This CDR3 spans 16 amino acids. J was trimmed by 3 bases and V by 1 base; bases with no gene match: 6. Germline V gene data show CDR1 as KGHSH and CDR2 as LQKENI. The CDR3 spells CASSPRGGQVYNEQFF. The CDR3 DNA follows: TGTGCCAGCTCACCACGGGGCGGACAGGTCTACAATGAGCAGTTCTTC.

This sequence joins TRBV6-6 and TRBJ1-6; the D gene is possibly TRBD1 (6 bases). V shed 4 bases and J shed 5 bases, with 12 bases lying between them. The germline V gene has CDR1 MNHNY and CDR2 SVGAGI (reference sequence). The CDR3 consists of 15 residues. The CDR3 sequence: CASSSPTGNNSPLHF. The CDR3 DNA reads TGTGCCAGCAGTTCACCTACAGGGAATAATTCACCCCTCCACTTT.

This sequence joins TRBV5-1 and TRBJ2-7, with 11 nucleotides matching TRBD1. CDR3 size: 16 residues. V gave up 0 bases and J gave up 4 bases; unmatched junction bases: 6. Germline CDR1 reads SGHRS; CDR2 reads YFSETQ. The CDR3 protein is CASSLGGTGGTYEQYF. The CDR3 DNA follows: TGCGCCAGCAGCTTGGGCGGGACAGGGGGAACGTACGAGCAGTACTTC.

CDR3 in DNA: TGTGCCAGCAGCTCCGGACAGGGGGGCACCGGGGAGCTGTTTTTT. Translated, it gives CASSSGQGGTGELFF. The chain joins TRBV6-5 to TRBJ2-2; 10 bases match TRBD1. The V gene end was trimmed by 6 bases and the J gene end by 4 bases; junction bases not matched to a gene: 5. The CDR3 length is 15 residues. Germline V lookup: CDR1 MNHEY, CDR2 SVGAGI.

The genes are TRBV11-1 and TRBJ1-2; the match to TRBD1 covers 9 bases. The trim removed 10 bases at V and 0 bases at J, leaving 15 bases unmatched. Germline V gives CDR1 SGHAT, CDR2 FQDESV (reference sequence). The CDR3 runs 17 residues. The CDR3 DNA reads as TGTGCCACCGAAACCCGACAGGGGGGAACTCCTAACTATGGCTACACCTTC. This gives the protein CATETRQGGTPNYGYTF.

There are a few counts of this clone. This chain links TRBV7-2 with TRBJ2-7; 9 positions agree with TRBD1. CDR1 and CDR2 (germline): SGHTA, FQGNSA. CDR3 length: 15 amino acids. V was pared by 6 bases and J by 1 base, with 7 bases of the junction left unmatched. The CDR3 reads CASRPDRGGSYEQYF. The CDR3, as DNA: TGTGCCAGCAGACCTGACAGGGGGGGATCCTACGAGCAGTACTTC.

The rearrangement joins TRBV6-1 to TRBJ1-5; the D gene is possibly TRBD1 (5 bases). This CDR3 is built from 15 residues. With 2 bases removed from V and 4 bases from J, the gap between germline ends came to 12 bases. In germline, CDR1 is MNHNS, CDR2 SASEGT. The CDR3 DNA reads TGTGCCAGCAGTGAACGCAGGGTCGGTAATCAGCCCCAGCATTTT. Protein: CASSERRVGNQPQHF.

The V and J genes are TRBV7-3 and TRBJ1-4; D call uncertain. Trimming stripped 6 bases from V and 0 bases from J, with 8 bases between. Germline loops: CDR1 SGHTA, CDR2 FQGTGA. This CDR3 has 14 amino acids. The CDR3 is CASSLDATNEKLFF. The CDR3 DNA reads as TGTGCCAGCAGTCTAGATGCAACTAATGAAAAACTGTTTTTT.

The chain links TRBV7-2 to TRBJ1-2, with TRBD1 identical over 7 bases. Germline V CDR1 and CDR2: SGHTA, FQGNSA. V shed 4 bases and J 2 bases; nucleotides not matched to a gene: 7. The CDR3 covers 15 residues. The CDR3 region has the DNA TGTGCCAGCAGCTCTAGGACAGGTATAAACTATGGCTACACCTTC. Translating it yields CASSSRTGINYGYTF.

This clone occurred a few times. The V gene is TRBV7-2, the J gene TRBJ1-5, with D perhaps matching TRBD1 (5 bases). The CDR3 runs to 17 residues. Looked up from germline, CDR1 is SGHTA and CDR2 is FQGNSA. Trimming left V 5 bases short and J 2 bases short, with 19 bases between. The CDR3 reads CASSREGRLLGNQPQHF. CDR3 nucleotides: TGTGCCAGCAGCCGGGAGGGGCGCCTCCTCGGCAATCAGCCCCAGCATTTT.

V and J are TRBV28 and TRBJ2-3; 10 nucleotides line up with TRBD1. Germline V gives CDR1 MDHEN, CDR2 SYDVKM. V trimming: 5 bases; J trimming: 4 bases; junction bases outside the gene matches: 3. The CDR3 totals 14 residues. The DNA of the CDR3 is TGTGCCAGCAGTCAGGACAGGGGGTCAGATACGCAGTATTTT. This sequence encodes CASSQDRGSDTQYF.

The rearrangement uses TRBV6-5 and TRBJ1-1; 7 bases agree with TRBD1. This CDR3 is 15 amino acids long. The V and J ends lost 2 bases and 5 bases, in that order; junction bases with no gene match: 8. Germline V gene lookup returns CDR1 MNHEY and CDR2 SVGAGI. In DNA form, the CDR3 reads TGTGCCAGCAGTTACCTTGCAGGGGGACGGACTGAAGCTTTCTTT. Translating it yields CASSYLAGGRTEAFF.

This clone was detected once. The chain combines TRBV11-2 with TRBJ2-1; 16 bases match TRBD2. CDR1 SGHAT and CDR2 FQNNGV come from the germline V gene. V trimming: 5 bases; J trimming: 12 bases; junction bases outside the gene matches: 10. CDR3 size: 16 residues. The CDR3 coding sequence is TGTGCCAGCAGCGACCCCGGGACTAGCGGGGGGGCGGGGCAGTTCTTC. Amino acid sequence: CASSDPGTSGGAGQFF.

The chain uses TRBV11-2 and TRBJ2-7; 7 bases match TRBD1. V lost 5 bases and J lost 6; bases outside the gene matches: 10. CDR1 and CDR2 (germline): SGHAT, FQNNGV. The CDR3 extends over 14 amino acids. The CDR3 protein is CASSGAGGRVEQYF. DNA for the CDR3: TGTGCCAGCAGCGGGGCAGGGGGAAGGGTCGAGCAGTACTTC.